This TCR beta chain was documented in a study of blood T cell repertoires in COVID-19. The wider study: Acute-phase and convalescent COVID-19 samples originated in the United States, Italy and Spain. Nucleic acid was either cDNA or gDNA, and it came from T cells, B-cell-depleted T cells, or PBMCs.

Original data processing: Nucleated cell counts were estimated from reference gene primer amplification. Assay: immunoSEQ multiplex PCR; the TCRdb copy retains only in-frame clones and omits some. That table supplies the V and J calls and clone size; D and trimming were determined from the DNA. Of about 160,000 clones listed, roughly 80% were seen once; the top ten hold less than 2.5%. CDR1 is LGHNA and CDR2 is YNFKEQ in the germline V gene. CDR3 size: 15 residues. Trimming pared 5 bases from V and 13 bases from J, leaving 23 bases between. This clone was picked up one time. This clonotype was obtained from a man in his 70s with acute or convalescent COVID-19. Source material: peripheral blood. The V call is TRBV4-2, the J call TRBJ2-2; D not resolved. The CDR3, as DNA: TGTGCCAGCAGCGGAGAGAGAGGCGGTGCCGGATTGCTGTTTTTT. Residues: CASSGERGGAGLLFF.